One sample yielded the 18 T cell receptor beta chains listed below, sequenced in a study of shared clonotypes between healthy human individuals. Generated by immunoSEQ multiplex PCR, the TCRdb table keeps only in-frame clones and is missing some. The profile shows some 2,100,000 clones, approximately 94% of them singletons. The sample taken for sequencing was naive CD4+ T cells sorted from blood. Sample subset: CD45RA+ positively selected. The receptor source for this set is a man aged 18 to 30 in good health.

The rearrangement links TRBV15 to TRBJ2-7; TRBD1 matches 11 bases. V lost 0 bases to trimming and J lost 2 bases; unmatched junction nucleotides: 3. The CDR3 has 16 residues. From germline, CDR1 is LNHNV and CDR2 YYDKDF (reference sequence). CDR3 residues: CATSRDRDRGAYEQYF. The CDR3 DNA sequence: TGTGCCACCAGCAGAGACCGGGACAGGGGGGCCTACGAGCAGTACTTC.

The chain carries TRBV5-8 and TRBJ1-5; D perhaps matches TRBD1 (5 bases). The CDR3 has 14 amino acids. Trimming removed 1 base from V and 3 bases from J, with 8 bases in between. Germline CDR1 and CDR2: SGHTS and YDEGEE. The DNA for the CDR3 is TGTGCCAGCAGCTTGTCAGGGTTCAATCAGCCCCAGCATTTT. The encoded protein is CASSLSGFNQPQHF. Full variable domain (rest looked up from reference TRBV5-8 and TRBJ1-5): EAGVTQSPTHLIKTRGQQATLRCSPISGHTSVYWYQQALGLGLQFLLWYDEGEERNRGNFPPRFSGRQFPNYSSELNVNALELEDSALYLCASSLSGFNQPQHFGDGTRLSIL.

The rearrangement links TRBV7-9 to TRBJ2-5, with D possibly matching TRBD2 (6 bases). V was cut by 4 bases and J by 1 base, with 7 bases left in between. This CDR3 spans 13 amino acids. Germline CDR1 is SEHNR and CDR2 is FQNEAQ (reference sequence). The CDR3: CASSWTIQETQYF. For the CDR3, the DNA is TGTGCCAGCAGCTGGACTATCCAAGAGACCCAGTACTTC.

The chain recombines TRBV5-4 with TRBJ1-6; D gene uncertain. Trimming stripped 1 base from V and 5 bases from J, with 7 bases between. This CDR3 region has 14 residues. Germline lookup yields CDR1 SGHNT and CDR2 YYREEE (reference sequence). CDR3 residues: CASSLRVDNSPLHF. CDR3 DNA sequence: TGTGCCAGCAGCTTGCGGGTGGATAATTCACCCCTCCACTTT.

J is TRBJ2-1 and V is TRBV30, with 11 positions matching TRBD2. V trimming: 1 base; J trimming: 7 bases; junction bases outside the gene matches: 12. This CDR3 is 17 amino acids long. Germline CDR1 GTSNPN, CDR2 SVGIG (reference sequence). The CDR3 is CAWSGGLTSGMYNEQFF. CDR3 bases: TGTGCCTGGAGTGGAGGATTGACTAGCGGGATGTATAATGAGCAGTTCTTC.

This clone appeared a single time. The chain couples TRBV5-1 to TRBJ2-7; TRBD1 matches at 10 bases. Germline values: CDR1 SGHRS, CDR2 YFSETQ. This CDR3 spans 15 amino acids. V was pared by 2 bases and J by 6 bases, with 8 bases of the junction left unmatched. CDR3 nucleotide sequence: TGCGCCAGCAGCTTAGGGACAGGGGTGGTCGCCGAGCAGTACTTC. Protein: CASSLGTGVVAEQYF. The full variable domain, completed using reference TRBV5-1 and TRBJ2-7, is KAGVTQTPRYLIKTRGQQVTLSCSPISGHRSVSWYQQTPGQGLQFLFEYFSETQRNKGNFPGRFSGRQFSNSRSEMNVSTLELGDSALYLCASSLGTGVVAEQYFGPGTRLTVT.

CDR3 protein: CASRGGSGNTIYF. The CDR3, as DNA: TGTGCCAGCAGGGGGGGCTCTGGAAACACCATATATTTT. V and J are TRBV6-6 and TRBJ1-3, with a tentative D call TRBD1 (5 bases). CDR1 is MNHNY and CDR2 is SVGAGI in the germline V gene (reference sequence). Trimming pared 6 bases from V and 0 bases from J, leaving 6 bases between. The length of the CDR3 is 13 residues.

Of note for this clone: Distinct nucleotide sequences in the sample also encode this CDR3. The CDR3 protein is CASSLAGDTEAFF. CDR3 sequence (DNA): TGCGCCAGCAGCTTGGCCGGGGACACTGAAGCTTTCTTT. This chain connects TRBV5-1 to TRBJ1-1; D remains ambiguous. The CDR3 covers 13 residues. V lost 0 bases and J lost 3, with 6 bases in between. Germline-derived CDR1 and CDR2 are SGHRS and YFSETQ.

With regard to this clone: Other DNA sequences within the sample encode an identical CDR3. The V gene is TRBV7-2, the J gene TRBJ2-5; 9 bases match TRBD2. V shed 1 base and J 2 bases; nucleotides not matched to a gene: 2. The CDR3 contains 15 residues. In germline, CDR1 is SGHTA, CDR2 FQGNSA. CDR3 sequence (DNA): TGTGCCAGCAGCTTAGAGGCGGGAGGGCAAGAGACCCAGTACTTC. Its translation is CASSLEAGGQETQYF. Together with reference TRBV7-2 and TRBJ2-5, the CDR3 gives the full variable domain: GAGVSQSPSNKVTEKGKDVELRCDPISGHTALYWYRQSLGQGLEFLIYFQGNSAPDKSGLPSDRFSAERTGGSVSTLTIQRTQQEDSAVYLCASSLEAGGQETQYFGPGTRLLVL.

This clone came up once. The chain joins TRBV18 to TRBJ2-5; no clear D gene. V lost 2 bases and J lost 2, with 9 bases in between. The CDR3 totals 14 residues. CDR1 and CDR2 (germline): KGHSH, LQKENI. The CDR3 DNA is TGTGCCAGCTCACCAATTAGGAGTCAAGAGACCCAGTACTTC. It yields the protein CASSPIRSQETQYF.

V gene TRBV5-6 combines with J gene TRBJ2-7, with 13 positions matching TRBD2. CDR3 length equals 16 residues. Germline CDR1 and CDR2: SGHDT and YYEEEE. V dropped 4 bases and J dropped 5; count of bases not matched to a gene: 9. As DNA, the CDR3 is TGTGCCAGCAGCCCGGGGGGACTAGCGGGGAGGAACGAGCAGTACTTC. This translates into CASSPGGLAGRNEQYF.

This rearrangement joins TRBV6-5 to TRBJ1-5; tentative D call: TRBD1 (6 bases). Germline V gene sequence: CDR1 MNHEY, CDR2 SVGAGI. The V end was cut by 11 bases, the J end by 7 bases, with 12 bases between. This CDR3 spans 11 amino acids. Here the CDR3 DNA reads TGTGCCGCGGGGGCGCAGCAGCCCCAGCATTTT. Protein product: CAAGAQQPQHF.

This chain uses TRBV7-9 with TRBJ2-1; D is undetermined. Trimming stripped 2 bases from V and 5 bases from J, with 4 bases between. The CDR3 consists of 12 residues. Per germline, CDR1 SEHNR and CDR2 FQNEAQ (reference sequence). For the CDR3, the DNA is TGTGCCAGCAGCTTATTGCACAATGAGCAGTTCTTC. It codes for CASSLLHNEQFF.

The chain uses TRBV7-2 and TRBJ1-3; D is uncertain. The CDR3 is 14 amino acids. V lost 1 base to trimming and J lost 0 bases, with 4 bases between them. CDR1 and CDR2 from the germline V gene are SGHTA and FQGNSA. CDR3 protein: CASSLEISGNTIYF. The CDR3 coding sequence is TGTGCCAGCAGCTTAGAGATCTCTGGAAACACCATATATTTT.

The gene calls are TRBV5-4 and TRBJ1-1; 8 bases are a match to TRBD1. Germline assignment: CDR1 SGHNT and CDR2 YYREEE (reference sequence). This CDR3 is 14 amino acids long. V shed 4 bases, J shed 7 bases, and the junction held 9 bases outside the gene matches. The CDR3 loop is CASSPADRAGEAFF. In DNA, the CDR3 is TGTGCCAGCAGCCCGGCGGACAGGGCGGGTGAAGCTTTCTTT.

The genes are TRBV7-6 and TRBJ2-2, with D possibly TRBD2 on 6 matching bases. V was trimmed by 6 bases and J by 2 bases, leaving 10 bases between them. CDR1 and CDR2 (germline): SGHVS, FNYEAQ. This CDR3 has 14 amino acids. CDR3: CASSTDYNTGELFF. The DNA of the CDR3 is TGTGCCAGCAGTACGGACTACAACACCGGGGAGCTGTTTTTT.

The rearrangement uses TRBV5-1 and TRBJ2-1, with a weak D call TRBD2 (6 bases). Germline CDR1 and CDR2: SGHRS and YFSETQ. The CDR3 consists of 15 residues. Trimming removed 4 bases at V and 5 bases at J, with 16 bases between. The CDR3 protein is CASSQTSRQDNEQFF. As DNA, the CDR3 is TGCGCCAGCAGCCAAACTAGCCGCCAGGACAATGAGCAGTTCTTC.

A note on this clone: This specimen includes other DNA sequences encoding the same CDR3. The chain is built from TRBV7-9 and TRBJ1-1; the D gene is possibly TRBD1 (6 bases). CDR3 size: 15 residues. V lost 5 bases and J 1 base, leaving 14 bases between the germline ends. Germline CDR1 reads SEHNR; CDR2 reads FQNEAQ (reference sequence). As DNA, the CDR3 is TGTGCCAGCAGCCTGAACGGACAGCCGAACACTGAAGCTTTCTTT. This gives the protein CASSLNGQPNTEAFF.